These 32 T cell receptor beta chains came from one sample sequenced in a study of OX40 agonist ivuxolimab in advanced cancers. Sequencing used immunoSEQ multiplex PCR; TCRdb keeps in-frame clones, though not all of them. This table holds tens of thousands of clones, 80% to 85% found once. Here the sequenced sample was CD4+ or CD8+ T cells sorted from blood, taken in a trial of the OX40 agonist ivuxolimab. The receptors stem from an adult with an advanced solid tumor such as melanoma, head and neck, liver or kidney cancer.

This chain joins TRBV4-2 and TRBJ2-3, with D possibly TRBD2 on 6 matching bases. The CDR3 consists of 15 residues. Germline V gene data show CDR1 as LGHNA and CDR2 as YNFKEQ. V lost 1 base, J lost 4 bases, and 12 bases lay in between. CDR3 DNA sequence: TGTGCCAGCAGCCAAGGTCGGTCGGGGGCAGATACGCAGTATTTT. Its protein product is CASSQGRSGADTQYF.

The chain links TRBV5-4 to TRBJ1-1; no definite D call. V lost 4 bases and J 1 base, leaving 17 bases between the germline ends. This CDR3 comprises 16 residues. CDR1 and CDR2 from the germline V gene are SGHNT and YYREEE (reference sequence). The CDR3 sequence: CASSAPRDGENTEAFF. The CDR3 nucleotides read TGTGCCAGCAGCGCACCCCGGGATGGAGAGAACACTGAAGCTTTCTTT.

This clone was found once. The V gene is TRBV18, the J gene TRBJ1-3, with D unresolved. Trimming took 2 bases from V and 7 from J, leaving 9 bases between them. The CDR3 spans 13 residues. The V gene's germline CDR1 is KGHSH and CDR2 LQKENI. In DNA, the CDR3 is TGTGCCAGCTCACCAAATTCCCTGAACACCATATATTTT. The encoded protein is CASSPNSLNTIYF.

This chain joins TRBV19 and TRBJ2-3; 8 nucleotides match TRBD2. This CDR3 contains 15 residues. The trim removed 3 bases at V and 1 base at J, leaving 3 bases unmatched. The germline gives CDR1 LNHDA, CDR2 SQIVND (reference sequence). DNA of the CDR3: TGTGCCAGTAGTATGCGGCGGGGGGGCACAGATACGCAGTATTTT. Translating it yields CASSMRRGGTDTQYF.

The genes are TRBV6-5 and TRBJ1-2; 7 bases are shared with TRBD1. In germline, CDR1 is MNHEY, CDR2 SVGAGI. This CDR3 spans 16 amino acids. The junction had 9 bases not matched to a gene; V was cut back by 0 bases and J by 5 bases. The CDR3 reads CASSYSRQGDLYGYTF. The CDR3 region has the DNA TGTGCCAGCAGTTACTCGCGGCAGGGGGATTTATATGGCTACACCTTC.

The J gene is TRBJ1-6, the V gene TRBV27; unclear D gene. Germline CDR1 and CDR2: MNHEY and SMNVEV (reference sequence). There are 15 residues in the CDR3. The germline V and J ends were trimmed by 1 base and 7 bases, with 11 bases remaining between them. CDR3 coding DNA: TGTGCCAGCAGTTTATACGCCCAGTCGAATTCACCCCTCCACTTT. It yields the protein CASSLYAQSNSPLHF.

The chain couples TRBV2 to TRBJ2-7; the D gene is possibly TRBD1 (6 bases). Deletions cut 1 base from V and 11 bases from J, with 15 bases between. Germline V CDR1 and CDR2: SNHLY, FYNNEI. The CDR3 spans 13 residues. CDR3 nucleotide sequence: TGTGCCAGCAGTGAAGTCCCGGGCCCAGGGGAGTACTTC. It specifies CASSEVPGPGEYF.

This clone has a handful of counts. The rearrangement uses TRBV19 and TRBJ2-1, with TRBD1 matching 8 bases. CDR3 length equals 15 residues. J was trimmed by 6 bases and V by 1 base; bases with no gene match: 5. Germline assignment: CDR1 LNHDA and CDR2 SQIVND (reference sequence). CDR3 sequence reads: CASSIGRTGSNEQFF. DNA of the CDR3: TGTGCCAGTAGTATAGGCAGGACAGGGTCCAATGAGCAGTTCTTC.

Here the CDR3 reads CASGASSETQYF. The CDR3 nucleotides are TGTGCCAGCGGGGCTAGCAGTGAGACCCAGTACTTC. J is TRBJ2-5 and V is TRBV2, with D possibly being TRBD1 or TRBD2 (5 bases each). The ends were cut back, 8 bases at V and 5 bases at J, with 12 bases in the middle. CDR3 length: 12 amino acids. Germline CDR1 is SNHLY and CDR2 is FYNNEI. Full variable domain (remainder filled in from reference TRBV2 and TRBJ2-5): EPEVTQTPSHQVTQMGQEVILRCVPISNHLYFYWYRQILGQKVEFLVSFYNNEISEKSEIFDDQFSVERPDGSNFTLKIRSTKLEDSAMYFCASGASSETQYFGPGTRLLVL.

V gene TRBV30 combines with J gene TRBJ1-2; perhaps TRBD1 as D (5 bases). The CDR3 is 12 amino acids. Germline V gene lookup returns CDR1 GTSNPN and CDR2 SVGIG (reference sequence). Trimming left V 1 base short and J 7 bases short, with 10 bases between. CDR3 nucleotide sequence: TGTGCCTGGAGTGGGGGACGGAGTGGCTACACCTTC. It translates to CAWSGGRSGYTF.

This clone was seen just once. The genes are TRBV10-3 and TRBJ2-1; 12 bases line up with TRBD2. V shed 7 bases and J 10 bases; nucleotides not matched to a gene: 8. This CDR3 has 14 amino acids. Germline V gene sequence: CDR1 ENHRY, CDR2 SYGVKD. The CDR3 loop reads CAIMTGLAGREQFF. CDR3 bases: TGTGCCATCATGACCGGACTAGCGGGGCGGGAGCAGTTCTTC.

The chain couples TRBV19 to TRBJ2-1, with D possibly TRBD1 on 6 matching bases. Germline V gene data show CDR1 as LNHDA and CDR2 as SQIVND (reference sequence). This CDR3 is 15 amino acids long. The V and J ends lost 8 bases and 2 bases respectively, with 16 bases between them. CDR3 residues: CASGPGQSPYNEQFF. CDR3 sequence (DNA): TGTGCCAGTGGGCCGGGACAATCTCCCTACAATGAGCAGTTCTTC. Together with reference TRBV19 and TRBJ2-1, the CDR3 gives the full variable domain: DGGITQSPKYLFRKEGQNVTLSCEQNLNHDAMYWYRQDPGQGLRLIYYSQIVNDFQKGDIAEGYSVSREKKESFPLTVTSAQKNPTAFYLCASGPGQSPYNEQFFGPGTRLTVL.

V usage is TRBV6-5 and J usage is TRBJ1-1; 7 positions match TRBD1. V was pared by 7 bases and J by 4 bases, with 6 bases of the junction left unmatched. Germline-derived CDR1 and CDR2 are MNHEY and SVGAGI. This CDR3 spans 13 amino acids. This CDR3 is CASIRSGGTEAFF. The CDR3 DNA is TGTGCCAGCATACGGTCAGGGGGCACTGAAGCTTTCTTT.

The J gene is TRBJ1-1, the V gene TRBV30, with D perhaps TRBD1 (5 bases). Germline assignment: CDR1 GTSNPN and CDR2 SVGIG (reference sequence). V lost 3 bases, J lost 5 bases, and 10 bases lay in between. CDR3 length: 12 amino acids. In nucleotides, the CDR3 is TGTGCCTGGAGCCGAGCAGGGACTGAAGCTTTCTTT. Translated: CAWSRAGTEAFF.

The chain couples TRBV7-2 to TRBJ1-2, with 8 bases identical to TRBD1. Germline CDR1 and CDR2: SGHTA and FQGNSA. Unmatched junction bases numbered 13, after V lost 2 bases and J lost 5 bases. The CDR3 covers 17 residues. The CDR3 loop is CASSLIPLTGGRYGYTF. The CDR3 bases are TGTGCCAGCAGCTTAATCCCTCTAACAGGGGGGAGATATGGCTACACCTTC.

The V gene is TRBV7-8, the J gene TRBJ2-5, with D unclear. CDR1 and CDR2 (germline): SGHVS, FQNEAQ. V was pared by 5 bases and J by 5 bases, with 18 bases between. The CDR3 sequence is 15 residues long. CDR3 sequence: CASSPVASRVETQYF. The CDR3 coding sequence is TGTGCCAGCAGCCCTGTGGCTAGTCGCGTGGAGACCCAGTACTTC.

The chain employs TRBV7-2 and TRBJ2-3, with 7 bases fitting TRBD2. CDR3 size: 15 residues. The J segment lost 7 bases and the V segment lost 3 bases, leaving 10 bases of the junction unmatched. Germline CDR1 and CDR2: SGHTA and FQGNSA. DNA of the CDR3: TGTGCCAGCAGCTTCTCGACGGGAGGTTCACATACGCAGTATTTT. Translating gives CASSFSTGGSHTQYF.

This clone was recorded once. The chain has TRBV5-1 and TRBJ1-2; maybe TRBD1 (5 bases). Germline assignment: CDR1 SGHRS and CDR2 YFSETQ. There are 12 residues in the CDR3. Trimming cost V 7 bases and J 0 bases, with 7 bases left between them. The CDR3 DNA is TGCGCCAGCGCGGGGGCTAACTATGGCTACACCTTC. Translating it yields CASAGANYGYTF.

V usage is TRBV7-2 and J usage is TRBJ2-7, with D perhaps TRBD1 (6 bases). Per the germline V gene, CDR1 is SGHTA and CDR2 is FQGNSA. CDR3 length: 14 amino acids. Trimming left V 3 bases short and J 3 bases short, with 12 bases between. The CDR3 region has the DNA TGTGCCAGCAGCTTCCGGGACACAAACTACGAGCAGTACTTC. This encodes CASSFRDTNYEQYF.

The rearrangement links TRBV18 to TRBJ2-2, with a tentative D call TRBD1 (6 bases). V was shortened by 3 bases and J by 0 bases, with 11 bases between the two germline ends. CDR1 is KGHSH, CDR2 LQKENI, per germline. CDR3 length equals 16 residues. CDR3 in DNA: TGTGCCAGCTCACCTACAGGGTTACCGAACACCGGGGAGCTGTTTTTT. It is translated as CASSPTGLPNTGELFF.

The chain is built from TRBV7-9 and TRBJ2-1; no clear D. Germline V CDR1 and CDR2: SEHNR, FQNEAQ (reference sequence). Trimming removed 5 bases at V and 5 bases at J, with 13 bases between. The CDR3 length is 14 residues. CDR3 sequence: CASSLSVGDNEQFF. CDR3 sequence (DNA): TGTGCCAGCAGCCTCTCCGTTGGGGACAATGAGCAGTTCTTC.

This clone turned up a few times. The rearrangement joins TRBV7-9 to TRBJ2-4, with D unresolved. V shed 5 bases and J shed 1 base, with 18 bases lying between them. Per the germline V gene, CDR1 is SEHNR and CDR2 is FQNEAQ (reference sequence). This CDR3 comprises 17 residues. CDR3 DNA: TGTGCCAGCAGCCCCTCGGAGACATTAGGTGCCAAAAACATTCAGTACTTC. Protein product: CASSPSETLGAKNIQYF.

This clone was counted once. The CDR3 loop reads CASSPTGPNSPLHF. In DNA, the CDR3 is TGTGCCAGCAGCCCGACAGGGCCAAATTCACCCCTCCACTTT. V and J are TRBV7-3 and TRBJ1-6; 7 positions agree with TRBD1. CDR1 SGHTA and CDR2 FQGTGA come from the germline V gene. V dropped 5 bases and J dropped 7; count of bases not matched to a gene: 5. CDR3 size: 14 residues.

The chain links TRBV14 to TRBJ2-2, with D unresolved. V shed 6 bases and J shed 7 bases, with 12 bases lying between them. The germline V gene has CDR1 SGHDN and CDR2 FVKESK. This CDR3 region has 13 residues. Here the CDR3 reads CASSRTTVGELFF. Written as DNA, the CDR3 is TGTGCCAGCAGTCGTACAACAGTCGGGGAGCTGTTTTTT. Full variable domain (outside the CDR3, taken from reference TRBV14 and TRBJ2-2): EAGVTQFPSHSVIEKGQTVTLRCDPISGHDNLYWYRRVMGKEIKFLLHFVKESKQDESGMPNNRFLAERTGGTYSTLKVQPAELEDSGVYFCASSRTTVGELFFGEGSRLTVL.

The genes are TRBV5-1 and TRBJ1-1, with TRBD1 as a possible D gene (6 bases). The ends were cut back, 5 bases at V and 6 bases at J, with 17 bases in the middle. The CDR3 loop spans 14 amino acids. Per the germline V gene, CDR1 is SGHRS and CDR2 is YFSETQ. CDR3 nucleotide sequence: TGCGCCAGCAGTCCACGAACAGGGACCCCTGAAGCTTTCTTT. This translates into CASSPRTGTPEAFF. The complete variable domain, with remaining parts taken from reference TRBV5-1 and TRBJ1-1, reads KAGVTQTPRYLIKTRGQQVTLSCSPISGHRSVSWYQQTPGQGLQFLFEYFSETQRNKGNFPGRFSGRQFSNSRSEMNVSTLELGDSALYLCASSPRTGTPEAFFGQGTRLTVV.

This clone was detected only a few times. This rearrangement joins TRBV7-3 to TRBJ2-2; D not certain. V was shortened by 4 bases and J by 6 bases, with 12 bases between the two germline ends. Looked up from germline, CDR1 is SGHTA and CDR2 is FQGTGA. There are 14 residues in the CDR3. DNA of the CDR3: TGTGCCAGCAGCTGGAGTAGGACGGCCGGGGAGCTGTTTTTT. Its protein is CASSWSRTAGELFF.

The CDR3 DNA sequence: TGTGCCAGCTCACTTTCAGCGTTAGGGGCCAAAAACATTCAGTACTTC. It specifies CASSLSALGAKNIQYF. The V and J genes are TRBV18 and TRBJ2-4; D gene ambiguous. The length of the CDR3 is 16 residues. Trimming took off 4 bases at V and 1 base at J, with 14 bases between the two ends. Germline CDR1 and CDR2: KGHSH and LQKENI.

In DNA form, the CDR3 reads TGTGCCAGCAGCAAAGCAGGGACCTTCGAAGGAGGCTACACCTTC. It codes for CASSKAGTFEGGYTF. The chain is built from TRBV21-1 and TRBJ1-2. TRBV21-1 is shown as a pseudogene. CDR3 length equals 15 residues.

This chain links TRBV25-1 with TRBJ2-7; 8 nucleotides line up with TRBD1. In germline, CDR1 is MGHDK, CDR2 SYGVNS. Losses at the gene ends were 5 bases for V and 4 bases for J; bases not matched to a gene: 7. This CDR3 has 14 amino acids. CDR3 DNA: TGTGCCAGCAGTTATGGGACAGGAGGATACGAGCAGTACTTC. It is translated as CASSYGTGGYEQYF.

This clone was observed a single time. The J gene is TRBJ2-3, the V gene TRBV5-1, with 7 bases that match TRBD2. Germline loops: CDR1 SGHRS, CDR2 YFSETQ. V lost 7 bases, J lost 3 bases, and 11 bases stayed unmatched. The CDR3 extends over 15 amino acids. CDR3 in amino acids: CASASGAGPTDTQYF. In DNA, the CDR3 is TGCGCCAGCGCCAGCGGAGCGGGGCCAACAGATACGCAGTATTTT.

The chain is built from TRBV19 and TRBJ1-5; 8 bases align to TRBD1. CDR3 size: 16 residues. The germline gives CDR1 LNHDA, CDR2 SQIVND (reference sequence). With 3 bases clipped from V and 0 bases from J, the junction kept 4 bases outside the gene matches. The chain's CDR3 is CASSIRTGSSNQPQHF. CDR3 DNA sequence: TGTGCCAGTAGTATCCGGACAGGGAGTAGCAATCAGCCCCAGCATTTT.

This clone was counted a few times. The chain has TRBV5-1 and TRBJ1-2; D call uncertain. Trimming removed 4 bases from V and 0 bases from J, with 10 bases in between. The germline CDR1 and CDR2 sequences are SGHRS and YFSETQ. The CDR3 is 14 residues long. The CDR3 sequence is CASSLMTSNYGYTF. The CDR3 DNA reads TGCGCCAGCAGCCTTATGACTTCTAACTATGGCTACACCTTC.